The 17 T cell receptor beta chains in this list originate from one sample, sequenced in a study of blood T cell repertoires in COVID-19. Sequencing was performed with immunoSEQ multiplex PCR; in TCRdb, only in-frame clones are kept and a portion is missing. The sample includes about 140,000 clones, 75% to 90% of them seen just once. Sequencing was carried out using PBMCs or T cells enriched from blood (not recorded which). The receptors were sampled from a man in his fifties or sixties who had recovered from COVID-19.

This chain uses TRBV28 with TRBJ1-6; D remains unclear. Looked up from germline, CDR1 is MDHEN and CDR2 is SYDVKM. The CDR3 loop spans 12 amino acids. The germline V and J ends were trimmed by 7 bases and 8 bases, with 9 bases remaining between them. The CDR3: CASTLEDSPLHF. The CDR3 DNA sequence: TGTGCCAGCACCTTGGAGGATTCACCCCTCCACTTT. Filled out from reference TRBV28 and TRBJ1-6, the complete variable domain reads DVKVTQSSRYLVKRTGEKVFLECVQDMDHENMFWYRQDPGLGLRLIYFSYDVKMKEKGDIPEGYSVSREKKERFSLILESASTNQTSMYLCASTLEDSPLHFGNGTRLTVT.

The rearrangement links TRBV27 to TRBJ2-1, with 7 bases lining up with TRBD2. Per the germline V gene, CDR1 is MNHEY and CDR2 is SMNVEV (reference sequence). The J segment lost 3 bases and the V segment lost 6 bases, leaving 8 bases of the junction unmatched. The CDR3 contains 15 residues. The CDR3 here is CASSPSGAFYNEQFF. CDR3 DNA sequence: TGTGCCAGCAGCCCCAGCGGGGCGTTCTACAATGAGCAGTTCTTC.

The CDR3 DNA is TGTGCCAGCAGCTTAGAGCAGGGGCCTAATGAGCAGTTCTTC. Its translation is CASSLEQGPNEQFF. V is TRBV11-2 and J is TRBJ2-1; possible D gene TRBD1, 6 bases. CDR1 SGHAT and CDR2 FQNNGV come from the germline V gene. The V end lost 0 bases, the J end lost 7 bases, and 10 bases lay between the germline ends. The CDR3 length is 14 residues.

The genes are TRBV28 and TRBJ1-2; D not certain. The CDR3 loop spans 16 amino acids. Germline values: CDR1 MDHEN, CDR2 SYDVKM. V dropped 6 bases and J dropped 4 bases, with 21 bases sitting between them. In DNA form, the CDR3 reads TGTGCCAGCAGACCCGCCGAAAGGCAGCGCAGCTATGGCTACACCTTC. Translation gives CASRPAERQRSYGYTF.

This chain links TRBV7-9 with TRBJ2-3, with TRBD2 as a possible D gene (6 bases). V lost 3 bases to trimming and J lost 2 bases, with 9 bases between them. CDR1 and CDR2 from the germline V gene are SEHNR and FQNEAQ (reference sequence). The CDR3 loop spans 14 amino acids. This chain's CDR3 is CASSLGGNTDTQYF. The CDR3 DNA is TGTGCCAGCAGCTTGGGCGGGAACACAGATACGCAGTATTTT.

This sequence joins TRBV6-4 and TRBJ2-2; TRBD1 aligns across 9 bases. The CDR3 runs to 15 residues. Germline lookup yields CDR1 MRHNA and CDR2 SNTAGT. V lost 5 bases and J lost 6; bases outside the gene matches: 7. As DNA, the CDR3 is TGTGCCAGCAGTTCCGGGACAGGGAATCCCGGGGAGCTGTTTTTT. Amino acid sequence: CASSSGTGNPGELFF.

The CDR3 region is CASTPRRERGEQFF. The CDR3 bases are TGTGCCAGCACCCCCCGACGGGAGAGGGGTGAGCAGTTCTTC. V is TRBV28 and J is TRBJ2-1; D is possibly TRBD2 (6 bases). The V gene lost 7 bases and the J gene lost 9 bases, with 19 bases spanning the gap. The CDR3 is 14 residues long. Germline CDR1 is MDHEN and CDR2 is SYDVKM.

This chain uses TRBV19 with TRBJ1-5; D gene unclear. Germline CDR1 LNHDA, CDR2 SQIVND (reference sequence). Between the trimmed V and J ends, which lost 6 bases and 1 base, there was a span of 19 bases. The CDR3 runs 17 residues. CDR3 in DNA: TGTGCCAGTAGCGATCAGCGGTCAAGAGGCAGCAATCAGCCCCAGCATTTT. This sequence encodes CASSDQRSRGSNQPQHF.

This chain links TRBV4-2 with TRBJ1-4; possible D gene TRBD1, 6 bases. V was trimmed by 5 bases and J by 2 bases, leaving 15 bases between them. This CDR3 is 16 amino acids long. Per germline, CDR1 LGHNA and CDR2 YNFKEQ. The CDR3 bases are TGTGCCAGCAGCAAAGCCCCCACAGGGACTAATGAAAAACTGTTTTTT. Its translation is CASSKAPTGTNEKLFF.

The V call is TRBV3-1 (or the pseudogene TRBV3-2), the J call TRBJ2-3; 12 bases agree with TRBD2. Germline trimming cut 5 bases from V and 5 bases from J; bases unmatched to any gene: 5. This CDR3 has 15 residues. Germline values: CDR1 LGHDT, CDR2 YNNKEL (reference sequence). Here the CDR3 reads CASSSGLAGIDTQYF. The CDR3 nucleotides read TGTGCCAGCAGCAGCGGACTAGCGGGAATAGATACGCAGTATTTT.

V usage is TRBV3-1 (or the pseudogene TRBV3-2) and J usage is TRBJ1-3, with TRBD1 matching over 8 bases. After removal of 4 bases from V and 0 bases from J, the junction contained 5 bases not matched to a gene. CDR1 LGHDT and CDR2 YNNKEL come from the germline V gene (reference sequence). The CDR3 sequence is 16 residues long. CDR3: CASSPRQGFSGNTIYF. Here the CDR3 DNA reads TGTGCCAGCAGCCCGCGACAGGGGTTCTCTGGAAACACCATATATTTT.

The J gene is TRBJ1-6, the V gene TRBV15; D is uncertain. The V end lost 1 base, the J end lost 10 bases, and 17 bases lay between the germline ends. The CDR3 loop spans 16 amino acids. Germline V gene lookup returns CDR1 LNHNV and CDR2 YYDKDF (reference sequence). The CDR3 DNA reads as TGTGCCACCAGCAGAGTAAAGCGGGTGGAGGAGTCACCCCTCCACTTT. Its protein is CATSRVKRVEESPLHF.

The rearrangement uses TRBV18 and TRBJ2-7; the match to TRBD2 covers 11 bases. CDR3 length: 15 amino acids. Trimming cost V 0 bases and J 2 bases; bases outside gene matches: 0. The V gene's germline CDR1 is KGHSH and CDR2 LQKENI. CDR3: CASSPPGLAAYEQYF. CDR3 DNA sequence: TGTGCCAGCTCACCACCGGGACTAGCGGCCTACGAGCAGTACTTC.

V usage is TRBV30 and J usage is TRBJ1-1; D is undetermined. Between the trimmed V and J ends, which lost 3 bases and 3 bases, there was a span of 11 bases. This CDR3 region has 13 residues. Germline V CDR1 and CDR2: GTSNPN, SVGIG (reference sequence). For the CDR3, the DNA is TGTGCCTGGAGAACTTGGCGGGACACTGAAGCTTTCTTT. Translated: CAWRTWRDTEAFF. Supplemented by reference TRBV30 and TRBJ1-1, the full variable domain reads SQTIHQWPATLVQPVGSPLSLECTVEGTSNPNLYWYRQAAGRGLQLLFYSVGIGQISSEVPQNLSASRPQDRQFILSSKKLLLSDSGFYLCAWRTWRDTEAFFGQGTRLTVV.

The chain couples TRBV28 to TRBJ2-7; tentatively, D is TRBD1 (6 bases). V gave up 6 bases and J gave up 3 bases, with 18 bases separating them. The CDR3 consists of 15 residues. Germline CDR1 and CDR2: MDHEN and SYDVKM. The CDR3 region has the DNA TGTGCCAGCAGCCCGACCGGGACACTAGGCTACGAGCAGTACTTC. Its translation is CASSPTGTLGYEQYF. The whole variable domain, remainder taken from reference TRBV28 and TRBJ2-7, is DVKVTQSSRYLVKRTGEKVFLECVQDMDHENMFWYRQDPGLGLRLIYFSYDVKMKEKGDIPEGYSVSREKKERFSLILESASTNQTSMYLCASSPTGTLGYEQYFGPGTRLTVT.

This chain connects TRBV5-1 to TRBJ2-4, with TRBD1 matching 10 bases. The junction had 6 bases not matched to a gene; V was cut back by 4 bases and J by 5 bases. The CDR3 covers 15 residues. Germline V CDR1 and CDR2: SGHRS, YFSETQ. CDR3 region: CASSLVGTGENIQYF. The CDR3 DNA reads as TGCGCCAGCAGCCTTGTCGGGACAGGGGAAAACATTCAGTACTTC.

The chain has TRBV27 and TRBJ2-7; TRBD1 aligns across 7 bases. V lost 6 bases, J lost 2 bases, and 7 bases stayed unmatched. CDR1 is MNHEY and CDR2 is SMNVEV in the germline V gene (reference sequence). The CDR3 is 14 residues long. CDR3 nucleotides: TGTGCCAGCAGACGACAGGGTACGACCTACGAGCAGTACTTC. Its protein is CASRRQGTTYEQYF.